The T cell receptor beta chain described here comes from a study of Graves' ophthalmopathy and Graves' hyperthyroidism. Trimming removed 6 bases at V and 2 bases at J, with 11 bases between. Germline V gene sequence: CDR1 ENHRY, CDR2 SYGVKD. The CDR3 has 13 residues. This clonotype was seen repeatedly, ten times or more. The hyperthyroidism patients had a new diagnosis of under 2 months' duration and were aged 18 to 65. Enrollment excluded any patients with other autoimmune diseases, uncontrolled infections, pregnancy or lactation. Orbital computed tomography, together with clinical symptoms, serum thyroxine, TRAb and thyroid ultrasound, was used for diagnosis. Using RNA transcripts, the TCR beta CDR3 regions were amplified. RT-PCR was first run with HTBI primers, then multiplex PCR in a second round. TCRdb redid the calling of the multiplex PCR reads with MiXCR, one entry per CDR3 protein. Among roughly 600,000 distinct CDR3 sequences listed, under 45% were seen once.

Sequencing input: peripheral blood or thyroid tissue (not recorded which). The source is an adult man with Graves' hyperthyroidism. This chain links TRBV10-3 with TRBJ2-7; D unresolved. In DNA form, the CDR3 reads TGTGCCATCAGGGACGGGTCTACCTACGAGCAGTACTTC. Protein product: CAIRDGSTYEQYF.